This T cell receptor (beta chain) originates from a study of T cell responses to AZD1222 COVID-19 vaccine. Libraries were prepared by immunoSEQ multiplex PCR; TCRdb keeps only in-frame clonotypes and omits some of them. Of about 120,000 clones in the sample, roughly 90% are singletons; the top ten hold 3.5% to 4.5%. The germline gives CDR1 MNHEY, CDR2 SVGAGI. V lost 8 bases and J lost 4, with 17 bases in between. CDR3 length: 14 residues. The genes are TRBV6-5 and TRBJ1-2, with D perhaps matching TRBD1 (5 bases). The starting material was peripheral blood, obtained 28 days after the second dose of the MenACWY control vaccine. The origin of this receptor is an adult who received the MenACWY meningococcal vaccine as a control. CDR3 bases: TGTGCCAGCGATGGGACTTACTCTACCTATGGCTACACCTTC. This translates into CASDGTYSTYGYTF.